Listed below are T cell receptor beta chains from one sample, sequenced in a study of blood T cell repertoires in COVID-19. Data came from immunoSEQ multiplex PCR; TCRdb stores just in-frame clones and leaves some out. Here the sample spans fewer than 200,000 clones, just under 90% being singletons. Specimen: peripheral blood. These receptors all come from a woman between 18 and 29 years old who had recovered from COVID-19. Each CDR3 is given with its conserved first and last residue. Fields, in order: CDR3 length, J gene, V gene, clone size, D gene, CDR3 protein, CDR3 DNA. D genes are given only for firm matches. Rows may omit the clone size; those that give it use once, few, many or a size class.

16 | TRBJ2-6 | TRBV6-5 | . | . | CASSYGISLGANVLTF | TGTGCCAGCAGTTATGGCATATCTCTGGGGGCCAACGTCCTGACTTTC
16 | TRBJ1-1 | TRBV6-1 | . | TRBD1 | CASSEVPGQGNTEAFF | TGTGCCAGCAGTGAAGTTCCGGGACAGGGGAACACTGAAGCTTTCTTT
15 | TRBJ1-2 | TRBV20-1 | . | TRBD1 | CSASDPGQGLSGYTF | TGCAGTGCTAGTGATCCCGGACAGGGCCTTAGTGGCTACACCTTC
16 | TRBJ2-1 | TRBV6-2/TRBV6-3 | . | TRBD2 | CASSERGTSYPLEQFF | TGTGCCAGCAGTGAGAGGGGGACTAGCTACCCCCTAGAGCAGTTCTTC
16 | TRBJ2-6 | TRBV4-3 | few | . | CASSQAGLTGANVLTF | TGCGCCAGCAGCCAAGCAGGACTGACTGGGGCCAACGTCCTGACTTTC
14 | TRBJ2-5 | TRBV7-3 | . | . | CASSQTGKQETQYF | TGTGCCAGCAGCCAAACGGGGAAGCAAGAGACCCAGTACTTC
13 | TRBJ2-7 | TRBV10-3 | . | . | CAVRRALLSEQYF | TGTGCCGTTCGCAGGGCCCTCCTATCCGAGCAGTACTTC
15 | TRBJ1-5 | TRBV6-2/TRBV6-3 | . | . | CASSYSTIKGQPQHF | TGTGCCAGCAGTTACTCCACAATCAAGGGGCAGCCCCAGCATTTT
16 | TRBJ1-2 | TRBV7-3 | . | TRBD1 | CASSLSVGQGADGYTF | TGTGCCAGCAGCTTAAGTGTCGGACAGGGGGCTGACGGCTACACCTTC
15 | TRBJ1-6 | TRBV6-1 | . | . | CASSDFKIYNSPLHF | TGTGCCAGCAGTGATTTCAAAATCTATAATTCACCCCTCCACTTT
13 | TRBJ2-7 | TRBV10-3 | once | TRBD1 | CAISDNRGDEQYF | TGTGCCATCAGTGACAACAGGGGAGATGAGCAGTACTTC
15 | TRBJ1-6 | TRBV6-6 | once | TRBD1 | CASSRNRGRDSPLHF | TGTGCCAGCAGTAGGAACAGGGGGAGGGATTCACCCCTCCACTTT
15 | TRBJ1-2 | TRBV7-2 | . | . | CASSLERRGARGYTF | TGTGCCAGCAGCTTAGAGCGGCGGGGGGCGAGGGGCTACACCTTC
17 | TRBJ1-6 | TRBV2 | . | TRBD1 | CASSGDRQGVRNSPLHF | TGTGCCAGCAGTGGCGATCGACAGGGGGTGCGAAATTCACCCCTCCACTTT
16 | TRBJ2-5 | TRBV5-1 | . | TRBD2 | CASSTAGTSIVETQYF | TGCGCCAGCAGTACTGCCGGGACTAGCATTGTGGAGACCCAGTACTTC
15 | TRBJ2-2 | TRBV7-9 | . | . | CASSLSSAHAGELFF | TGTGCCAGCAGCTTATCCAGCGCTCACGCCGGGGAGCTGTTTTTT
13 | TRBJ1-1 | TRBV7-3 | . | TRBD1 | CASSSGGNTEAFF | TGTGCCAGCAGCTCAGGGGGGAACACTGAAGCTTTCTTT
17 | TRBJ2-1 | TRBV6-2/TRBV6-3 | . | TRBD2 | CASSYSFASGRLNEQFF | TGTGCCAGCAGTTACTCGTTTGCTAGCGGGAGGCTAAATGAGCAGTTCTTC
13 | TRBJ1-1 | TRBV3-1/TRBV3-2 | . | TRBD1 | CASSQVDRDKAFF | TGTGCCAGCAGCCAAGTCGACAGGGATAAAGCTTTCTTT
16 | TRBJ1-3 | TRBV2 | . | TRBD1 | CASSSGGPPGGNTIYF | TGTGCCAGCAGCTCAGGGGGGCCGCCTGGGGGAAACACCATATATTTT
15 | TRBJ2-5 | TRBV7-3 | . | . | CASSPSDRVGETQYF | TGTGCCAGCAGCCCCTCCGACAGAGTGGGAGAGACCCAGTACTTC
15 | TRBJ2-3 | TRBV7-3 | . | TRBD2 | CASSFTSGGTDTQYF | TGTGCCAGCAGCTTCACTAGCGGGGGCACAGATACGCAGTATTTT
19 | TRBJ1-2 | TRBV9 | . | . | CASHSLMPADNKELKGYTF | TGTGCCAGCCACAGCCTTATGCCAGCAGACAATAAGGAATTAAAAGGCTACACCTTC
13 | TRBJ2-1 | TRBV14 | . | TRBD2 | CASSFGTSGEAFF | TGTGCCAGCAGCTTCGGGACTAGCGGGGAAGCGTTCTTC
16 | TRBJ2-2 | TRBV7-8 | . | . | CASSFEGGTNTGELFF | TGTGCCAGCAGCTTTGAGGGGGGGACGAACACCGGGGAGCTGTTTTTT
17 | TRBJ1-2 | TRBV3-1/TRBV3-2 | . | TRBD1 | CASSPKSDQGANYGYTF | TGTGCCAGCAGCCCCAAGTCCGACCAGGGGGCGAACTATGGCTACACCTTC
18 | TRBJ2-7 | TRBV3-1/TRBV3-2 | . | . | CASSQGGFRAGPNYEQYF | TGTGCCAGCAGCCAAGGGGGTTTTCGGGCAGGGCCCAACTACGAGCAGTACTTC
13 | TRBJ1-5 | TRBV3-1/TRBV3-2 | . | . | CASSQDQAQPQHF | TGTGCCAGCAGCCAAGATCAAGCGCAGCCCCAGCATTTT
15 | TRBJ1-1 | TRBV7-9 | once | TRBD1 | CASSSDRGPNTEAFF | TGTGCCAGCAGCTCGGACAGGGGCCCGAACACTGAAGCTTTCTTT
14 | TRBJ1-2 | TRBV6-5 | . | TRBD1 | CASSRTGPNYGYTF | TGTGCCAGCAGCCGGACAGGCCCCAACTATGGCTACACCTTC
16 | TRBJ2-6 | TRBV6-4 | . | TRBD1 | CASSDAGGSGANVLTF | TGTGCCAGCAGTGACGCAGGGGGCTCTGGGGCCAACGTCCTGACTTTC
15 | TRBJ1-5 | TRBV19 | . | TRBD1 | CASSIAGGGPQPQHF | TGTGCCAGTAGTATAGCAGGGGGTGGGCCTCAGCCCCAGCATTTT
13 | TRBJ2-1 | TRBV3-1/TRBV3-2 | . | . | CASSQGGENEQFF | TGTGCCAGCAGCCAAGGAGGAGAGAATGAGCAGTTCTTC
17 | TRBJ2-2 | TRBV7-2 | . | TRBD2 | CASSPTSGRAYTGELFF | TGTGCCAGCAGCCCGACTAGCGGGAGGGCGTACACCGGGGAGCTGTTTTTT
15 | TRBJ1-2 | TRBV4-1 | . | . | CASSQTKTGNYGYTF | TGCGCCAGCAGCCAAACTAAGACGGGGAACTATGGCTACACCTTC
15 | TRBJ1-2 | TRBV6-5 | . | . | CASSYGPGDAYGYTF | TGTGCCAGCAGTTATGGGCCAGGGGATGCCTATGGCTACACCTTC
16 | TRBJ2-7 | TRBV5-4 | once | . | CASSPISRDAAYEQYF | TGTGCCAGCAGCCCGATCTCGCGGGACGCAGCCTACGAGCAGTACTTC
16 | TRBJ2-1 | TRBV6-1 | . | . | CASSVLVGGGSSEQFF | TGTGCCAGCAGTGTCCTTGTGGGGGGTGGCTCTTCGGAGCAGTTCTTC
15 | TRBJ2-5 | TRBV27 | . | . | CASSLSEGRKKTQYF | TGTGCCAGCAGTTTATCGGAGGGCAGGAAAAAGACCCAGTACTTC
15 | TRBJ2-7 | TRBV6-2/TRBV6-3 | . | TRBD1 | CASSSSGTGSHEQYF | TGTGCCAGCAGTTCCTCCGGGACAGGGTCCCACGAGCAGTACTTC
13 | TRBJ2-3 | TRBV10-3 | . | TRBD1 | CAISGTGGDTQYF | TGTGCCATCAGTGGGACAGGGGGGGATACGCAGTATTTT
11 | TRBJ1-1 | TRBV6-5 | . | . | CASSYPTEAFF | TGTGCCAGCAGTTACCCGACTGAAGCTTTCTTT
14 | TRBJ1-2 | TRBV27 | . | . | CASSLGGANYGYTF | TGTGCCAGCAGTTTGGGGGGGGCTAACTATGGCTACACCTTC
14 | TRBJ2-1 | TRBV30 | . | TRBD2 | CAWSSSGNNNEQFF | TGTGCCTGGAGCTCTAGCGGGAACAACAATGAGCAGTTCTTC
11 | TRBJ2-3 | TRBV29-1 | . | . | CSVYPADTQYF | TGCAGCGTTTATCCCGCGGATACGCAGTATTTT
17 | TRBJ1-1 | TRBV25-1 | . | . | CASSNPLGQGENTEAFF | TGTGCCAGCAGTAACCCTTTAGGCCAGGGTGAAAACACTGAAGCTTTCTTT
15 | TRBJ1-5 | TRBV19 | once | . | CASSIPPSSNQPQHF | TGTGCCAGTAGTATCCCTCCCTCTAGCAATCAGCCCCAGCATTTT
13 | TRBJ2-7 | TRBV6-5 | . | TRBD1 | CASGTGLSYEQYF | TGTGCCAGCGGGACAGGACTATCCTACGAGCAGTACTTC
14 | TRBJ1-2 | TRBV5-8 | . | . | CASSLPGAAYGYTF | TGTGCCAGCAGCTTGCCAGGGGCCGCCTATGGCTACACCTTC
15 | TRBJ1-1 | TRBV2 | . | . | CASSEGMHRNTEAFF | TGTGCCAGCAGTGAAGGTATGCATAGGAACACTGAAGCTTTCTTT
16 | TRBJ1-1 | TRBV15 | . | . | CATSRPFGREYTEAFF | TGTGCCACCAGCAGGCCCTTCGGACGGGAATACACTGAAGCTTTCTTT
14 | TRBJ1-6 | TRBV9 | . | . | CASSAGVGNSPLHF | TGTGCCAGCAGCGCAGGGGTTGGTAATTCACCCCTCCACTTT
14 | TRBJ1-2 | TRBV3-1/TRBV3-2 | . | TRBD1 | CASSGTGVFYGYTF | TGTGCCAGCAGCGGGACAGGGGTTTTTTATGGCTACACCTTC
16 | TRBJ2-7 | TRBV2 | . | TRBD2 | CASRWGGFFSPYEQYF | TGTGCCAGCAGGTGGGGAGGGTTTTTTTCCCCCTACGAGCAGTACTTC
14 | TRBJ2-7 | TRBV2 | once | TRBD1 | CASTTGEASYEQYF | TGTGCCAGCACCACAGGGGAAGCCTCCTACGAGCAGTACTTC